This is a list of T cell receptor beta chains from one sample in a study of vaccination effects on CD4 cells after COVID-19. Measured with immunoSEQ multiplex PCR; TCRdb has only the in-frame clones, and not every one. Of tens of thousands of clones listed, 76% were seen once; the top ten hold around a sixth. No antigen has been identified for these receptors. The material was CD4+ T cells from PBMCs cultured with SARS-CoV-2 spike peptides, obtained before COVID-19 vaccination. These receptors all stem from a human donor who had a prior SARS-CoV-2 infection. CDR3s leave out the opening cysteine and the closing phenylalanine or tryptophan. Fields, in order: clone size, CDR3 length, V gene, CDR3 protein. Clone size is not always given. Where it is, it says once, few, many or a class for expanded clones.

abundance: NA
len: 10
v_gene: TRBV20-1
CDR3aa: SASREGYGYT

abundance: NA
len: 13
v_gene: TRBV7-2
CDR3aa: ASSLTSGPSETQY

abundance: NA
len: 11
v_gene: TRBV2
CDR3aa: ATTRGRDTEAF

abundance: NA
len: 14
v_gene: TRBV5-4
CDR3aa: ASSWGAGDAGLEQY

abundance: NA
len: 12
v_gene: TRBV27
CDR3aa: ASSLIPGSYGYT

abundance: NA
len: 13
v_gene: TRBV5-5
CDR3aa: ASSLSAGVDNEQF

abundance: NA
len: 14
v_gene: TRBV9
CDR3aa: ASTLLAGGKTDTQY

abundance: NA
len: 12
v_gene: TRBV5-3
CDR3aa: ARSLYGTADTQY

abundance: NA
len: 16
v_gene: TRBV5-6
CDR3aa: ASSSRRSGWGGTGGYT

abundance: medium-sized
len: 10
v_gene: TRBV11-2
CDR3aa: ASSSDGWEQF

abundance: NA
len: 15
v_gene: TRBV3-1/TRBV3-2
CDR3aa: ASSQSLAFSLPYEQY

abundance: NA
len: 13
v_gene: TRBV5-4
CDR3aa: ASSSQGEANEKLF

abundance: NA
len: 14
v_gene: TRBV3-1/TRBV3-2
CDR3aa: ASSQVPTAGQETQY

abundance: NA
len: 9
v_gene: TRBV2
CDR3aa: ASKDAREAF

abundance: NA
len: 16
v_gene: TRBV5-6
CDR3aa: ASSLGLAGVVSPYEQY

abundance: once
len: 12
v_gene: TRBV9
CDR3aa: ASSVAQASDEQF

abundance: few
len: 13
v_gene: TRBV15
CDR3aa: ATSRDKGVTEKLF

abundance: few
len: 12
v_gene: TRBV9
CDR3aa: ASSVAIGYSPLH

abundance: once
len: 13
v_gene: TRBV6-5
CDR3aa: ASSRYGQDNYGYT

abundance: few
len: 11
v_gene: TRBV29-1
CDR3aa: SVERGAGETQY

abundance: NA
len: 13
v_gene: TRBV5-1
CDR3aa: ASSFRDRETDTQY

abundance: once
len: 14
v_gene: TRBV5-3
CDR3aa: ARSLLTLPCTDTQY

abundance: few
len: 11
v_gene: TRBV6-5
CDR3aa: ATRIFSTGELF

abundance: NA
len: 10
v_gene: TRBV14
CDR3aa: ASSQRLYGYT

abundance: NA
len: 9
v_gene: TRBV6-6
CDR3aa: ASSFMDTQY

abundance: NA
len: 14
v_gene: TRBV5-4
CDR3aa: ASSFVGRTRGTEQF

abundance: NA
len: 14
v_gene: TRBV9
CDR3aa: ASSVALREGENEQF

abundance: NA
len: 14
v_gene: TRBV30
CDR3aa: AWSHKLAGARNEQF

abundance: few
len: 16
v_gene: TRBV9
CDR3aa: ASSVGSVRPYSGNTIY

abundance: NA
len: 13
v_gene: TRBV6-5
CDR3aa: ASSYSGTGSSPLH

abundance: NA
len: 12
v_gene: TRBV4-1
CDR3aa: ASSQTGGRYTQY

abundance: few
len: 14
v_gene: TRBV19
CDR3aa: ASSIDRGTNTGELF

abundance: NA
len: 13
v_gene: TRBV11-2
CDR3aa: ASSLELAGLTEQY

abundance: NA
len: 14
v_gene: TRBV6-7
CDR3aa: ASSYFNDRENYGYT

abundance: NA
len: 12
v_gene: TRBV6-2/TRBV6-3
CDR3aa: ASSRNRDTGELF

abundance: NA
len: 14
v_gene: TRBV4-3
CDR3aa: ASSQDRTVMHQPQH

abundance: once
len: 12
v_gene: TRBV5-6
CDR3aa: ASSLHRISYEQY

abundance: NA
len: 13
v_gene: TRBV7-2
CDR3aa: ASSLTGTTNYGYT

abundance: NA
len: 12
v_gene: TRBV25-1
CDR3aa: ASSEPGSTGELF

abundance: NA
len: 13
v_gene: TRBV7-9
CDR3aa: ASSLAGKGSDTQY

abundance: NA
len: 12
v_gene: TRBV7-8
CDR3aa: ASSSGPDRGGYT

abundance: NA
len: 13
v_gene: TRBV5-1
CDR3aa: ASSLNGQGTYWKF

abundance: NA
len: 10
v_gene: TRBV6-5
CDR3aa: ASRAPGDEAF

abundance: NA
len: 11
v_gene: TRBV27
CDR3aa: ASSPKSYNEQF

abundance: NA
len: 12
v_gene: TRBV27
CDR3aa: ASRPSGGDYGYT

abundance: NA
len: 12
v_gene: TRBV11-3
CDR3aa: ASSLSGSGETQY

abundance: NA
len: 13
v_gene: TRBV9
CDR3aa: ASSVEAGGHYEQY

abundance: NA
len: 11
v_gene: TRBV11-1
CDR3aa: ASSSQDNNEQF

abundance: NA
len: 13
v_gene: TRBV2
CDR3aa: ASSWDRVGDQPQH

abundance: NA
len: 15
v_gene: TRBV21-1
CDR3aa: AIPERTATGVSYEQY

abundance: NA
len: 12
v_gene: TRBV6-5
CDR3aa: ASNQRDQDDEQY